This T cell receptor beta chain is from a study of regulatory T cells in long-lasting Graves disease. Time point of the sample: newly diagnosed GD, antithyroid drugs for less than 3 months. The TCR library used RNA extracted from PBMCs. The table lists this clonotype with a count of one. The antigen remains undetermined. Just one base apart from a much larger clone, this may be a read error. General study results and limits: Favoring TRBV28, TRBJ1-2 and TRBJ2-5 was a feature seen in persistent disease. TCR diversity in persistent Graves' patients was below that of newly diagnosed ones. New patients shared fewer than 1,000 public clonotypes, and persistent patients shared more, with 2,500 to 3,000.

TCR beta libraries were built with iRepertoire HTBI primers and Arm-PCR of CDR3 regions. TCRdb ran MiXCR on the multiplex PCR reads and lists one entry per CDR3 protein. The table has about 540,000 distinct CDR3 sequences, about 13% seen once. CDR3 size: 13 residues. The germline V gene has CDR1 MNHEY and CDR2 SMNVEV (reference sequence). These same records also appear under a second study, on T cells in Graves' hyperthyroidism and ophthalmopathy.

The sequence derives from a man aged 30 to 39 with Graves disease. V and J are TRBV27 and TRBJ1-1; no definite D call. The sample here was peripheral blood mononuclear cells (PBMCs), taken at new diagnosis, from a patient treated with antithyroid drugs. CDR3 residues: CVSSLSEGLEAFF. The CDR3 nucleotides are TGTGTCAGCAGTTTATCGGAGGGCCTTGAAGCTTTCTTT.